What follows describes a single TCR beta chain. Its target is unknown. The sample is drawn from a study of blood T cells in healthy people across ages. Extraction yielded at least 5.5 micrograms of total RNA per sample. General study results and limits: There was a strong correlation between TCR beta diversity and naive T cell percentage. Compared with aged donors, long-lived donors showed fewer expanded clones, suggesting selection.

CDR1 and CDR2 from the germline V gene are MNHEY and SVGEGT. The V segment lost 6 bases and the J segment 4 bases; nucleotides outside the gene matches: 10. The CDR3 sequence is 16 residues long. For the second PCR, which ran for 7 to 11 cycles, a sample-barcoded 5' primer and a J-beta primer mix were used. Each cDNA was tagged by a template-switch adaptor containing 12 random nucleotides. TCRdb itself ran the 5' RACE reads through MiXCR, one entry per CDR3 protein. The table records 850,000 to 1,100,000 distinct CDR3 sequences, less than 45% of them present only once. Material: blood. The sequence came from a man between 18 and 35 years old in good health. The chain has TRBV6-2 or TRBV6-3 and TRBJ2-1, with 9 bases that match TRBD1. The CDR3 reads CASRNKQGAHYNEQFF. The CDR3 coding sequence is TGTGCCAGCAGGAACAAACAGGGGGCGCATTACAATGAGCAGTTCTTC.